The 22 T cell receptor beta chains given below trace back to one sample, sequenced in a study of shared clonotypes between healthy human individuals. The table came from immunoSEQ multiplex PCR; TCRdb's copy has only in-frame clones and leaves some out. The sample holds 200,000 to 250,000 clones, 65% seen once. Sequencing used memory CD4+ T cells sorted from blood. Regarding subset: CD45RA-negative fraction. These receptors all come from a man aged 25-45 years in good health.

This clone was seen a handful of times. The rearrangement uses TRBV18 and TRBJ1-4; perhaps TRBD1 as D (6 bases). This CDR3 comprises 14 residues. V shed 5 bases and J shed 8 bases, with 15 bases lying between them. The germline gives CDR1 KGHSH, CDR2 LQKENI. The CDR3: CASSSGTTREKLFF. The DNA of the CDR3 is TGTGCCAGCTCATCCGGGACAACAAGAGAAAAACTGTTTTTT.

The genes are TRBV21-1 and TRBJ2-7; the D segment call TRBD1 is taken from the table without a DNA check. TRBV21-1 is assigned pseudogene status. CDR3 length: 14 residues. The CDR3 here is CASSNQTGNGEQYF. CDR3 DNA: TGTGCCAGCAGCAACCAAACAGGTAATGGCGAGCAGTACTTC.

The V gene is TRBV7-2, the J gene TRBJ2-5; D gene unclear. V shed 3 bases and J shed 4 bases, with 12 bases lying between them. CDR1 and CDR2 from the germline V gene are SGHTA and FQGNSA. The CDR3 has 14 residues. The CDR3 sequence is CASSFPGLGETQYF. The CDR3 nucleotides are TGTGCCAGCAGCTTCCCCGGGCTAGGAGAGACCCAGTACTTC.

This clone was counted between two and nine times. V gene TRBV6-1 combines with J gene TRBJ1-4, with no clear D. V dropped 1 base and J dropped 10 bases, with 4 bases sitting between them. CDR1 and CDR2 (germline): MNHNS, SASEGT. CDR3 size: 11 residues. The CDR3 spells CASSEERKLFF. For the CDR3, the DNA is TGTGCCAGCAGTGAAGAACGAAAACTGTTTTTT.

CDR3 DNA: TGTGCTAGTGGTTACGGGGGAACTGAAGCTTTCTTT. Translated, it gives CASGYGGTEAFF. V usage is TRBV12-5 and J usage is TRBJ1-1; the D gene is possibly TRBD1 (5 bases). CDR1 is LGHNT and CDR2 is FRNRAP in the germline V gene. V was shortened by 4 bases and J by 5 bases, with 8 bases between the two germline ends. This CDR3 spans 12 amino acids.

The V gene is TRBV15, the J gene TRBJ2-5, with 8 bases lining up with TRBD1. V gave up 0 bases and J gave up 3 bases; unmatched junction bases: 6. The CDR3 has 16 amino acids. Germline V gene sequence: CDR1 LNHNV, CDR2 YYDKDF (reference sequence). The CDR3 bases are TGTGCCACCAGCAGAGATGTGGGGACAGGAGAAGAGACCCAGTACTTC. It codes for CATSRDVGTGEETQYF. Full variable domain (remainder filled in from reference TRBV15 and TRBJ2-5): DAMVIQNPRYQVTQFGKPVTLSCSQTLNHNVMYWYQQKSSQAPKLLFHYYDKDFNNEADTPDNFQSRRPNTSFCFLDIRSPGLGDTAMYLCATSRDVGTGEETQYFGPGTRLLVL.

CDR3 loop: CASSLNGRRFQETQYF. The CDR3 coding sequence is TGTGCCAGCAGCTTAAATGGCAGAAGATTCCAAGAGACCCAGTACTTC. This chain connects TRBV7-3 to TRBJ2-5; no reliable D call. Per the germline V gene, CDR1 is SGHTA and CDR2 is FQGTGA. The CDR3 runs to 16 residues. With 1 base removed from V and 1 base from J, the gap between germline ends came to 13 bases.

The gene calls are TRBV11-2 and TRBJ1-2; 7 bases line up with TRBD1. Germline V gene sequence: CDR1 SGHAT, CDR2 FQNNGV. The CDR3 spans 14 residues. V lost 4 bases and J lost 2; bases outside the gene matches: 4. CDR3 residues: CASSSMTGNYGYTF. The DNA for the CDR3 is TGTGCCAGCAGCTCCATGACAGGGAACTATGGCTACACCTTC.

This clone has a handful of counts. Distinct nucleotide sequences in the sample also encode this CDR3. The chain combines TRBV27 with TRBJ2-7; D is perhaps TRBD1 or TRBD2 (5 bases each). Germline values: CDR1 MNHEY, CDR2 SMNVEV (reference sequence). The CDR3 totals 12 residues. The ends were cut back, 6 bases at V and 5 bases at J, with 11 bases in the middle. The CDR3 spells CASSPRGDEQYF. CDR3 coding DNA: TGTGCCAGCAGCCCTCGGGGCGACGAGCAGTACTTC.

The V gene is TRBV5-1, the J gene TRBJ1-3, with a weak D call TRBD1 (5 bases). The CDR3 loop spans 15 amino acids. Trimming stripped 3 bases from V and 0 bases from J, with 10 bases between. The germline V gene encodes CDR1 SGHRS and CDR2 YFSETQ. CDR3 sequence reads: CASSSGIPSGNTIYF. Written as DNA, the CDR3 is TGCGCCAGCAGCTCAGGGATCCCCTCTGGAAACACCATATATTTT.

The V call is TRBV11-2, the J call TRBJ1-1; a possible D gene is TRBD1 (6 bases). Germline CDR1 and CDR2: SGHAT and FQNNGV. This CDR3 has 16 amino acids. V was trimmed by 5 bases and J by 4 bases, leaving 20 bases between them. The CDR3 coding sequence is TGTGCCAGCAGCCCAAGCCGGACTGTCAGGGGCACTGAAGCTTTCTTT. Encoded protein: CASSPSRTVRGTEAFF.

With respect to this clone: Its ends do not fully match the called genes, so a read error is possible. The chain recombines TRBV7-7 with TRBJ2-7, with TRBD2 matching over 13 bases. Germline-derived CDR1 and CDR2 are SSHAT and FNYEAQ (reference sequence). The CDR3 is made up of 15 amino acids. The CDR3 DNA reads TGTGCTAGCAGCCCCACGGGACTAGCGGGAAGCGAGCAGTACTTC. Translation gives CASSPTGLAGSEQYF.

This clone turned up a few times. J is TRBJ2-1 and V is TRBV10-3; D gene ambiguous. The CDR3 is 13 amino acids. Trimming removed 3 bases at V and 3 bases at J, with 6 bases between. CDR1 and CDR2 (germline): ENHRY, SYGVKD. Here the CDR3 DNA reads TGTGCCATCAGTGACGTCGGCTACAATGAGCAGTTCTTC. This encodes CAISDVGYNEQFF.

Comment on this clone: Relative to the germline gene, one junction end is altered; a read error may explain this. V is TRBV30 and J is TRBJ2-6, with 12 nucleotides matching TRBD2. Germline values: CDR1 GTSNPN, CDR2 SVGIG (reference sequence). This CDR3 contains 17 residues. The CDR3 DNA reads as TGTGCCTGGAGCCTAGCGGGAGGGCCCTCTAGGGCCAACGTCCTGACTTTC. The encoded protein is CAWSLAGGPSRANVLTF.

This clone was detected only a few times. The rearrangement uses TRBV5-1 and TRBJ1-2; D is undetermined. Trimming removed 0 bases at V and 3 bases at J, with 6 bases between. Germline CDR1 reads SGHRS; CDR2 reads YFSETQ. CDR3 length: 13 amino acids. This chain's CDR3 is CASSLVSDYGYTF. The DNA for the CDR3 is TGCGCCAGCAGCTTGGTCTCAGACTATGGCTACACCTTC. The entire variable domain, with the rest obtained from reference TRBV5-1 and TRBJ1-2, is as follows: KAGVTQTPRYLIKTRGQQVTLSCSPISGHRSVSWYQQTPGQGLQFLFEYFSETQRNKGNFPGRFSGRQFSNSRSEMNVSTLELGDSALYLCASSLVSDYGYTFGSGTRLTVV.

V and J are TRBV5-5 and TRBJ2-7, with D maybe TRBD2 (6 bases). V was trimmed by 1 base and J by 6 bases, leaving 11 bases between them. The CDR3 consists of 13 residues. Germline lookup yields CDR1 SGHKS and CDR2 YYEKEE (reference sequence). Written as DNA, the CDR3 is TGTGCCAGCAGCTTGATGGCGGGACGCGAGCAGTACTTC. Translating it yields CASSLMAGREQYF.

The chain links TRBV7-2 to TRBJ2-1; D may correspond to TRBD1 or TRBD2 (5 bases each). The germline V and J ends were trimmed by 8 bases and 10 bases, with 21 bases remaining between them. The CDR3 sequence is 14 residues long. CDR1 is SGHTA, CDR2 FQGNSA, per germline. DNA for the CDR3: TGTGCCAGCGGGACGGGACCTTCTATGGGGGAGCAGTTCTTC. It codes for CASGTGPSMGEQFF.

This rearrangement joins TRBV13 to TRBJ2-5; tentatively, D is TRBD1 (6 bases). Per the germline V gene, CDR1 is PRHDT and CDR2 is FYEKMQ (reference sequence). The CDR3 loop spans 14 amino acids. V lost 8 bases and J 5 bases, leaving 18 bases between the germline ends. CDR3 DNA sequence: TGTGCCAGCGGGGGCTACGGCACCCCGGAGACCCAGTACTTC. This translates into CASGGYGTPETQYF.

In its sample, this clone was seen a few times. The chain carries TRBV18 and TRBJ1-2; weak D call: TRBD1 (5 bases). CDR1 is KGHSH, CDR2 LQKENI, per germline. V lost 5 bases and J lost 5, with 18 bases in between. The CDR3 totals 15 residues. The CDR3 region has the DNA TGTGCCAGCTCATGGGATGAGGGGAGCGAGTATGGCTACACCTTC. Translation: CASSWDEGSEYGYTF.

This clone was found a few times. The chain couples TRBV5-1 to TRBJ1-1; a weak D match, TRBD1 (5 bases). Per the germline V gene, CDR1 is SGHRS and CDR2 is YFSETQ. V was trimmed by 3 bases and J by 1 base, leaving 16 bases between them. The CDR3 covers 16 residues. Here the CDR3 DNA reads TGCGCCAGCAGCTCGGAAATACCGGGACGGAACACTGAAGCTTTCTTT. Its translation: CASSSEIPGRNTEAFF.

The V call is TRBV19, the J call TRBJ1-5; D is ambiguous. Germline lookup yields CDR1 LNHDA and CDR2 SQIVND (reference sequence). V was pared by 1 base and J by 6 bases, with 10 bases between. The length of the CDR3 is 14 residues. Written as DNA, the CDR3 is TGTGCCAGTAGTATAGGGGCGCCCTCTCAGCCCCAGCATTTT. Its translation is CASSIGAPSQPQHF.

V usage is TRBV7-6 and J usage is TRBJ2-2; tentatively, D is TRBD1 (6 bases). The length of the CDR3 is 17 residues. CDR1 is SGHVS, CDR2 FNYEAQ, per germline. Trimming shortened V by 1 base and J by 3 bases, and 15 bases separated the two germline ends. CDR3 in DNA: TGTGCCAGCAGCTTAGGGATAGGGGGAGTAGACACCGGGGAGCTGTTTTTT. Its translation is CASSLGIGGVDTGELFF.